The 19 T cell receptor beta chains in this list originate from one sample, sequenced in a study of T cell responses to AZD1222 COVID-19 vaccine. TCRdb's table, derived via immunoSEQ multiplex PCR, lists solely in-frame clones and lacks some. Of 150,000 or so clones listed, approximately 87% are singletons. This specimen consisted of peripheral blood, obtained on day 0 of MenACWY control vaccination. All receptors come from an adult in good health.

CDR3 region: CASSPRRQGVDSPLHF. Here the CDR3 DNA reads TGTGCCAGCAGCCCAAGGCGACAGGGAGTAGATTCACCCCTCCACTTT. The chain uses TRBV4-2 and TRBJ1-6, with 7 positions matching TRBD1. Trimming removed 4 bases from V and 8 bases from J; junction bases left unmatched: 11. The CDR3 is 16 amino acids. Germline CDR1 LGHNA, CDR2 YNFKEQ.

The gene calls are TRBV9 and TRBJ2-2; no firm D call. This CDR3 spans 15 amino acids. V lost 0 bases and J 4 bases, leaving 10 bases between the germline ends. In germline, CDR1 is SGDLS, CDR2 YYNGEE. As DNA, the CDR3 is TGTGCCAGCAGCGTAGAAGCAGGCCCCACCGGGGAGCTGTTTTTT. Encoded protein: CASSVEAGPTGELFF. The full variable domain, rest sourced from reference TRBV9 and TRBJ2-2, is DSGVTQTPKHLITATGQRVTLRCSPRSGDLSVYWYQQSLDQGLQFLIQYYNGEERAKGNILERFSAQQFPDLHSELNLSSLELGDSALYFCASSVEAGPTGELFFGEGSRLTVL.

The chain couples TRBV5-4 to TRBJ2-3; D may be TRBD2 (5 bases). Per the germline V gene, CDR1 is SGHNT and CDR2 is YYREEE (reference sequence). CDR3 length equals 15 residues. V was pared by 0 bases and J by 1 base, with 9 bases between. The DNA for the CDR3 is TGTGCCAGCAGCTTGGCGGAGAGGGGCACAGATACGCAGTATTTT. Translating it yields CASSLAERGTDTQYF.

On this clone: At the DNA level, this CDR3 is encoded by other sequences in the same sample as well. The gene calls are TRBV6-5 and TRBJ1-2; 12 bases fit TRBD1. With V trimmed by 6 bases and J by 1 base, 3 bases remained unmatched. The CDR3 is 15 amino acids. Germline loops: CDR1 MNHEY, CDR2 SVGAGI. The CDR3 DNA is TGTGCCAGCAGGGGACAGGGGGCGGGTAACTATGGCTACACCTTC. It specifies CASRGQGAGNYGYTF.

The genes are TRBV2 and TRBJ2-5; 10 positions agree with TRBD1. The CDR3 runs to 15 residues. V trimming: 8 bases; J trimming: 4 bases; junction bases outside the gene matches: 10. CDR1 is SNHLY, CDR2 FYNNEI, per germline. The CDR3 spells CASGLDRGTGETQYF. The CDR3, as DNA: TGTGCCAGCGGCCTGGACAGGGGGACTGGAGAGACCCAGTACTTC.

The chain combines TRBV6-5 with TRBJ1-1; D gene ambiguous. V dropped 6 bases and J dropped 5 bases, with 10 bases sitting between them. This CDR3 has 12 residues. From germline, CDR1 is MNHEY and CDR2 SVGAGI. As DNA, the CDR3 is TGTGCCAGCAGAGACGGAGGGACTGAAGCTTTCTTT. It translates to CASRDGGTEAFF.

This chain joins TRBV21-1 and TRBJ2-7. TRBV21-1 has pseudogene status. This CDR3 has 14 amino acids. CDR3 sequence: CASSKSGRDLRQYF. Here the CDR3 DNA reads TGTGCCAGCAGCAAGTCCGGCCGAGACCTCCGGCAGTACTTC.

The chain uses TRBV2 and TRBJ2-2, with 9 bases that match TRBD2. After removal of 7 bases from V and 4 bases from J, the junction contained 4 bases not matched to a gene. The germline V gene has CDR1 SNHLY and CDR2 FYNNEI. The CDR3 spans 14 residues. Written as DNA, the CDR3 is TGTGCCAGCAAGGGACTAGCCCCCACCGGGGAGCTGTTTTTT. Translation: CASKGLAPTGELFF.

CDR3 nucleotides: TGTGCCACCAGTCGGGACGGAGTATACAATGAGCAGTTCTTC. Translating gives CATSRDGVYNEQFF. The chain joins TRBV15 to TRBJ2-1; D assignment may be TRBD1 or TRBD2 (5 bases each). V lost 6 bases and J 4 bases, leaving 13 bases between the germline ends. Germline loops: CDR1 LNHNV, CDR2 YYDKDF (reference sequence). There are 14 residues in the CDR3.

The rearrangement uses TRBV6-5 and TRBJ1-1; tentatively, D is TRBD1 (5 bases). Germline V gene data show CDR1 as MNHEY and CDR2 as SVGAGI. V dropped 10 bases and J dropped 1 base, with 10 bases sitting between them. The CDR3 totals 12 residues. CDR3 region: CATGGSNTEAFF. The CDR3 nucleotides read TGTGCCACCGGGGGGTCGAACACTGAAGCTTTCTTT.

This clone has only one observation. The rearrangement joins TRBV24-1 to TRBJ1-2; perhaps TRBD1 as D (5 bases). Trimming took 4 bases from V and 8 from J, leaving 10 bases between them. Germline V lookup: CDR1 KGHDR, CDR2 SFDVKD. There are 12 residues in the CDR3. The CDR3 protein is CATSDRVGGYTF. CDR3 DNA sequence: TGTGCCACCAGTGACAGGGTTGGGGGCTACACCTTC.

The chain is built from TRBV2 and TRBJ2-2, with TRBD1 as a possible D gene (6 bases). Per germline, CDR1 SNHLY and CDR2 FYNNEI. The V gene lost 4 bases and the J gene lost 1 base, with 13 bases spanning the gap. The length of the CDR3 is 16 residues. CDR3 sequence: CASSAQGLMNTGELFF. CDR3 coding DNA: TGTGCCAGCAGTGCCCAGGGGTTAATGAACACCGGGGAGCTGTTTTTT.

This chain connects TRBV24-1 to TRBJ2-3; D is ambiguous. CDR1 is KGHDR, CDR2 SFDVKD, per germline. V dropped 1 base and J dropped 5 bases, with 12 bases sitting between them. CDR3 size: 15 residues. The CDR3 is CATSDFRSGEDTQYF. DNA for the CDR3: TGTGCCACCAGTGATTTTCGGAGTGGTGAAGATACGCAGTATTTT.

The V call is TRBV10-3, the J call TRBJ2-5, with TRBD2 as a possible D gene (7 bases). This CDR3 is 13 amino acids long. The germline V gene has CDR1 ENHRY and CDR2 SYGVKD. V was clipped by 11 bases and J by 3 bases, with 16 bases between them. The CDR3 reads CAVGGAQEETQYF. CDR3 in DNA: TGTGCCGTAGGGGGGGCCCAGGAAGAGACCCAGTACTTC.

The CDR3 protein is CASIQGLGNYGYTF. For the CDR3, the DNA is TGTGCCAGCATACAGGGATTGGGCAACTATGGCTACACCTTC. The V call is TRBV28, the J call TRBJ1-2, with a tentative D call TRBD1 (6 bases). The V gene lost 7 bases and the J gene lost 2 bases, with 14 bases spanning the gap. This CDR3 region has 14 residues. Germline assignment: CDR1 MDHEN and CDR2 SYDVKM.

The chain is built from TRBV19 and TRBJ1-1; TRBD1 might be the D (5 bases). Germline V lookup: CDR1 LNHDA, CDR2 SQIVND (reference sequence). V gave up 1 base and J gave up 1 base, with 22 bases separating them. The CDR3 has 19 amino acids. CDR3: CASSIVFTGPRAGNTEAFF. The CDR3 DNA follows: TGTGCCAGTAGTATAGTTTTTACGGGACCCCGCGCAGGGAACACTGAAGCTTTCTTT.

V usage is TRBV9 and J usage is TRBJ2-2; TRBD2 aligns across 14 bases. Germline CDR1 is SGDLS and CDR2 is YYNGEE. V trimming: 2 bases; J trimming: 5 bases; junction bases outside the gene matches: 5. The length of the CDR3 is 17 residues. The CDR3 nucleotides are TGTGCCAGCAGCGTGCTAGGACTAGCGGGAGGTACCGGGGAGCTGTTTTTT. Amino acids: CASSVLGLAGGTGELFF.

As DNA, the CDR3 is TGTGCCAGTACACAGGGATTAAGCTATGGCTACACCTTC. Its translation is CASTQGLSYGYTF. The chain links TRBV18 to TRBJ1-2; D might be TRBD1 (6 bases). The germline CDR1 and CDR2 sequences are KGHSH and LQKENI. The CDR3 has 13 amino acids. Trimming cost V 9 bases and J 4 bases, with 15 bases left between them.

This clone was seen a few times. V and J are TRBV7-9 and TRBJ2-5; 7 positions match TRBD1. V lost 1 base and J lost 4; bases outside the gene matches: 3. This CDR3 is built from 14 residues. CDR1 and CDR2 from the germline V gene are SEHNR and FQNEAQ (reference sequence). CDR3 loop: CASSLVEGAETQYF. For the CDR3, the DNA is TGTGCCAGCAGCTTAGTTGAGGGGGCAGAGACCCAGTACTTC.